These 10 T cell receptor beta chains originate from one sample sequenced in a study of T-cell reconstitution after alpha-beta-depleted transplantation in children (dated by TCRdb to 2015 to 2016). The library came from PCR. Instrument used: Illumina HiSeq 2500. TCR library preparation used molecular barcoding, with unique molecular identifiers applied to normalize quantification of the TCRbeta repertoire. TCRdb reprocessing: public reads trimmed at Q25 with fastp, clones called with MiXCR, in-frame beta chains kept. Every entry covers one CDR3 protein and lists the most common genes and DNA from its rows. The sample table holds roughly 500,000 distinct CDR3 sequences, of which roughly 33% were seen once. Of the sample, roughly 2.5% falls within the top ten clones. Sequenced material: PBMCs from the stem cell graft donor, taken from the stem cell graft. Every receptor here comes from a human donor who donated a stem cell graft to a child with aplastic anemia.

This clonotype appeared a single time. The chain employs TRBV19 and TRBJ1-1, with D possibly being TRBD1 (6 bases). Deletions cut 2 bases from V and 6 bases from J, with 10 bases between. The germline V gene encodes CDR1 LNHDA and CDR2 SQIVND (reference sequence). The CDR3 length is 13 residues. Here the CDR3 reads CASSITGKAEAFF. CDR3 nucleotides: TGTGCCAGTAGTATAACAGGGAAAGCTGAAGCTTTCTTT.

To note about this clonotype: Since a much larger clone is just one base distant, this may be a read error. This sequence joins TRBV27 and TRBJ2-3; unclear D gene. This CDR3 spans 14 amino acids. Germline loops: CDR1 MNHEY, CDR2 SMNVEV (reference sequence). Here the CDR3 DNA reads TGTGCCAGCAATTTAGGGCTGTCGACAGATACGCAGTATTTT. Encoded protein: CASNLGLSTDTQYF.

This clonotype was counted only a few times. The V call is TRBV20-1, the J call TRBJ1-2, with D unresolved. Germline CDR1 is DFQATT and CDR2 is SNEGSKA (reference sequence). This CDR3 comprises 11 residues. The germline V and J ends were trimmed by 6 bases and 6 bases, with 11 bases remaining between them. CDR3 protein: CSAPPHNGYTF. In DNA, the CDR3 is TGCAGTGCCCCCCCACATAATGGCTACACCTTC.

The gene calls are TRBV19 and TRBJ2-1, with TRBD2 matching over 9 bases. The V gene end was trimmed by 2 bases and the J gene end by 7 bases; junction bases not matched to a gene: 12. The germline V gene encodes CDR1 LNHDA and CDR2 SQIVND (reference sequence). The CDR3 contains 17 residues. In DNA form, the CDR3 reads TGTGCCAGTAGTATATCGGTGTTAGCGGGAGAAGGAAATGAGCAGTTCTTC. It codes for CASSISVLAGEGNEQFF.

The V gene is TRBV9, the J gene TRBJ2-5; 8 bases align to TRBD1. CDR1 SGDLS and CDR2 YYNGEE come from the germline V gene. After removal of 6 bases from V and 3 bases from J, the junction contained 13 bases not matched to a gene. This CDR3 contains 16 residues. Here the CDR3 DNA reads TGTGCCAGCAACCGGAGCCCTTCAGGGGGCGAAGAGACCCAGTACTTC. It translates to CASNRSPSGGEETQYF.

The rearrangement joins TRBV3-1 to TRBJ2-2; D gene ambiguous. The germline V and J ends were trimmed by 0 bases and 7 bases, with 6 bases remaining between them. The V gene's germline CDR1 is LGHDT and CDR2 YNNKEL (reference sequence). CDR3 length equals 13 residues. Written as DNA, the CDR3 is TGTGCCAGCAGCCAAGATACTCTCGGGGAGCTGTTTTTT. It translates to CASSQDTLGELFF.

The J gene is TRBJ2-7, the V gene TRBV5-6; 7 positions agree with TRBD2. The germline CDR1 and CDR2 sequences are SGHDT and YYEEEE. The CDR3 length is 13 residues. V dropped 7 bases and J dropped 6; count of bases not matched to a gene: 10. Here the CDR3 reads CASSTGRVGEQYV. CDR3 in DNA: TGTGCCAGCTCTACGGGGAGGGTTGGCGAGCAGTACGTC.

This clonotype was observed a handful of times. V and J are TRBV20-1 and TRBJ2-5; D is perhaps TRBD1 (5 bases). The CDR3 covers 13 residues. Trimming removed 2 bases at V and 4 bases at J, with 11 bases between. The germline V gene has CDR1 DFQATT and CDR2 SNEGSKA (reference sequence). This chain's CDR3 is CSARPRAPETQYF. Here the CDR3 DNA reads TGCAGTGCTAGACCCAGGGCCCCAGAGACCCAGTACTTC.

The V and J genes are TRBV24-1 and TRBJ2-3; 9 bases align to TRBD1. Losses at the gene ends were 1 base for V and 4 bases for J; bases not matched to a gene: 8. Germline CDR1 is KGHDR and CDR2 is SFDVKD. The CDR3 has 17 residues. The CDR3 here is CATSDLRRTGDPDTQYF. The CDR3 nucleotides are TGTGCCACCAGTGATTTAAGACGGACAGGGGACCCAGATACGCAGTATTTT.

This clonotype was counted once. The V call is TRBV20-1, the J call TRBJ1-1; 11 bases line up with TRBD1. The ends lost 3 bases at V and 0 bases at J; junction bases unmatched: 6. Germline V gene sequence: CDR1 DFQATT, CDR2 SNEGSKA (reference sequence). This CDR3 is 16 amino acids long. CDR3 residues: CSARGTGGTLNTEAFF. The CDR3 DNA is TGCAGTGCTAGGGGGACAGGGGGGACGCTGAACACTGAAGCTTTCTTT.